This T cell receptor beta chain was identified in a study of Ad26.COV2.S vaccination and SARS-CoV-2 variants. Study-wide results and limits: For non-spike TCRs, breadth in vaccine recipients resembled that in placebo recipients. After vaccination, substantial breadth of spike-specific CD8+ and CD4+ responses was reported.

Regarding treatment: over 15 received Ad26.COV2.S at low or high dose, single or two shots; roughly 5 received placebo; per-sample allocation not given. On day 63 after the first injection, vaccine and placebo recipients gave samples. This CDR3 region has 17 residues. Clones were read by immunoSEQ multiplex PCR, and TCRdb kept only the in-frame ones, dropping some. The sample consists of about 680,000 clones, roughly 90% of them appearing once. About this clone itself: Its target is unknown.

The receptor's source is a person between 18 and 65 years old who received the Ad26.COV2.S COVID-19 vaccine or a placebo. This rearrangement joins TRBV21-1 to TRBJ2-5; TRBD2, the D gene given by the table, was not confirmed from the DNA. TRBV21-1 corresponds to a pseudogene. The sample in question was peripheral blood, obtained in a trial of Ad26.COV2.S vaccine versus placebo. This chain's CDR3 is CASNLGGGSPLQETQYF. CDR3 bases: TGTGCCAGCAATTTGGGGGGGGGCTCCCCTCTTCAAGAGACCCAGTACTTC.